These T cell receptor beta chains were read from a single sample in a study of radiation and T cells in renal cell carcinoma. Repertoires were generated with immunoSEQ multiplex PCR, while TCRdb's copy carries only in-frame clones and drops some. The data hold some 130,000 clones, with around four fifths observed a single time. The material sequenced was blood, taken from a patient whose treatment included radiotherapy and nephrectomy. These TCRs come from a woman aged 60-75 years with renal cell carcinoma. Both conserved end residues are part of each CDR3. The D gene is left open where the match is weak. A clone size is listed for some rows: how often the clone was seen (once, few, many), or a class if it is expanded.

>TRBD1|14|-|TRBJ1-2|TRBV7-9
CASSHVTGGYGYTF
TGTGCCAGCAGCCACGTGACAGGGGGCTATGGCTACACCTTC
>-|15|-|TRBJ1-2|TRBV6-6
CASSLGSSPNYGYTF
TGTGCCAGCAGTCTAGGAAGTAGTCCTAACTATGGCTACACCTTC
>-|14|few|TRBJ2-1|TRBV18
CASSPSGQYNEQFF
TGTGCCAGCTCACCATCAGGGCAATACAATGAGCAGTTCTTC
>-|13|-|TRBJ2-5|TRBV16
CASSWRDQETQYF
TGTGCCAGCAGTTGGAGAGACCAAGAGACCCAGTACTTC
>-|13|-|TRBJ2-2|TRBV7-3
CASSLPPTGELFF
TGTGCCAGCAGCTTACCTCCTACCGGGGAGCTGTTTTTT
>TRBD2|15|few|TRBJ2-1|TRBV7-7
CASSPQRGGMNEQFF
TGTGCTAGCAGCCCCCAGCGGGGGGGCATGAATGAGCAGTTCTTC
>-|13|-|TRBJ2-5|TRBV7-6
CASSLSAQGGQYF
TGTGCCAGCAGCTTATCGGCTCAGGGGGGCCAGTACTTC
>-|13|-|TRBJ1-2|TRBV28
CASSPQENYGYTF
TGTGCCAGCAGTCCTCAGGAGAACTATGGCTACACCTTC
>-|13|few|TRBJ1-1|TRBV19
CASSTQRNTEAFF
TGTGCCAGTAGTACTCAGAGGAACACTGAAGCTTTCTTT
>TRBD1|15|-|TRBJ2-3|TRBV13
CASSRTGPFTDTQYF
TGTGCCAGCAGTCGGACAGGGCCTTTCACAGATACGCAGTATTTT
>TRBD1|18|few|TRBJ1-2|TRBV13
CASSLASNRDRGSVGYTF
TGTGCCAGCAGCTTAGCCAGCAACCGGGACAGGGGGTCGGTTGGCTACACCTTC
>TRBD2|15|-|TRBJ2-7|TRBV6-5
CASSYSRLAVYEQYF
TGTGCCAGCAGTTACTCGAGACTAGCCGTCTACGAGCAGTACTTC
>TRBD2|17|-|TRBJ2-2|TRBV2
CASSGNSLAGGTGELFF
TGTGCCAGCAGTGGAAATTCGCTAGCGGGAGGGACCGGGGAGCTGTTTTTT
>-|14|once|TRBJ1-3|TRBV5-4
CASSFWNSGNTIYF
TGTGCCAGCAGCTTCTGGAACTCTGGAAACACCATATATTTT